The clone carrying this TCR beta chain was counted at least ten times. Germline V gene data show CDR1 as DFQATT and CDR2 as SNEGSKA (reference sequence). The V and J ends lost 5 bases and 4 bases respectively, with 12 bases between them. This CDR3 contains 12 residues. Each donor (without exception) was a healthy Caucasian. This sample is drawn from a study of identical twins. TCRdb recomputed calls from the 5' RACE reads with MiXCR, one row per CDR3 protein. The sample includes 400,000 to 650,000 distinct CDR3 sequences, approximately 22% seen only once; the top ten take 0.91%. The same sample was also used in a study of T cells expressing NK-cell markers. Per that study: It was sorted CD3+CD56-NKG2C+, CD3+CD56+NKG2C- and CD3+CD56+NKG2C+ T cells that provided the TCR beta repertoires.

This sequence joins TRBV20-1 and TRBJ2-7; no firm D call. Sequenced: CD4+ T cells sorted from blood. The receptor was isolated from a woman in her late teens or twenties in good health. CDR3 bases: TGCAGTGCTGGCCGGCCGAGGTACGAGCAGTACTTC. Its translation: CSAGRPRYEQYF.